This entry lists 26 T cell receptor beta chains sequenced from one sample in a study of blood T cell repertoires in COVID-19. The assay was immunoSEQ multiplex PCR, and TCRdb's table has in-frame clones only and misses some. Of about 150,000 clones listed, 70% to 90% are singletons. Source material: peripheral blood. Every receptor here comes from a woman in her sixties or seventies with COVID-19, enrolled during active disease.

The rearrangement uses TRBV9 and TRBJ1-1; D ambiguous. This CDR3 has 14 residues. V was cut by 0 bases and J by 1 base, with 7 bases left in between. From germline, CDR1 is SGDLS and CDR2 YYNGEE. The CDR3 loop is CASSVAVGNTEAFF. For the CDR3, the DNA is TGTGCCAGCAGCGTAGCTGTCGGGAACACTGAAGCTTTCTTT.

V is TRBV11-2 and J is TRBJ2-2; D gene ambiguous. CDR1 is SGHAT, CDR2 FQNNGV, per germline. This CDR3 is built from 12 residues. Trimming removed 5 bases at V and 7 bases at J, with 8 bases between. The CDR3 spells CASSPPLGELFF. CDR3 DNA: TGTGCCAGCAGCCCCCCTCTCGGGGAGCTGTTTTTT.

CDR3 in amino acids: CASSLVRLAGGPDTQYF. CDR3 DNA: TGTGCCAGCAGCTTAGTCCGACTAGCGGGAGGGCCAGATACGCAGTATTTT. The V and J genes are TRBV7-2 and TRBJ2-3, with TRBD2 matching 14 bases. The V segment lost 1 base and the J segment 4 bases; nucleotides outside the gene matches: 4. Looked up from germline, CDR1 is SGHTA and CDR2 is FQGNSA. CDR3 length: 17 residues. The variable domain in full, completed from reference TRBV7-2 and TRBJ2-3, reads GAGVSQSPSNKVTEKGKDVELRCDPISGHTALYWYRQSLGQGLEFLIYFQGNSAPDKSGLPSDRFSAERTGGSVSTLTIQRTQQEDSAVYLCASSLVRLAGGPDTQYFGPGTRLTVL.

The chain couples TRBV2 to TRBJ1-2; D possibly corresponds to TRBD1 (5 bases). The CDR3 runs 14 residues. Germline-derived CDR1 and CDR2 are SNHLY and FYNNEI. Trimming shortened V by 6 bases and J by 2 bases, and 13 bases separated the two germline ends. The CDR3 nucleotides read TGTGCCAGCAGGGGGGGGAACGGGAACTATGGCTACACCTTC. This codes for CASRGGNGNYGYTF.

The CDR3 DNA reads TGTGCCAGCAGCGTACTAGCGGGCGCGAACACCGGGGAGCTGTTTTTT. Protein product: CASSVLAGANTGELFF. The V gene is TRBV9, the J gene TRBJ2-2, with 8 bases matching TRBD2. Germline trimming cut 1 base from V and 0 bases from J; bases unmatched to any gene: 2. The germline gives CDR1 SGDLS, CDR2 YYNGEE. This CDR3 comprises 16 residues.

The rearrangement links TRBV5-1 to TRBJ1-3, with 11 positions matching TRBD1. V dropped 4 bases and J dropped 3; count of bases not matched to a gene: 6. The V gene's germline CDR1 is SGHRS and CDR2 YFSETQ. The CDR3 has 16 amino acids. The CDR3 bases are TGCGCCAGCAGCACGCGGACAGGGGGCTTTGGAAACACCATATATTTT. Protein: CASSTRTGGFGNTIYF.

V and J are TRBV7-3 and TRBJ2-2; 8 bases are shared with TRBD2. There are 17 residues in the CDR3. Per the germline V gene, CDR1 is SGHTA and CDR2 is FQGTGA. Trimming removed 2 bases from V and 3 bases from J; junction bases left unmatched: 8. CDR3 residues: CASSLGRGGRYTGELFF. For the CDR3, the DNA is TGTGCCAGCAGCTTAGGCAGGGGCGGGAGGTACACCGGGGAGCTGTTTTTT.

The chain couples TRBV9 to TRBJ1-5, with D hard to call. Trimming pared 0 bases from V and 4 bases from J, leaving 11 bases between. This CDR3 comprises 15 residues. Germline CDR1 SGDLS, CDR2 YYNGEE. As DNA, the CDR3 is TGTGCCAGCAGCGTAGTCGGGGAAAGAAATCAGCCCCAGCATTTT. Protein: CASSVVGERNQPQHF.

The J gene is TRBJ1-2, the V gene TRBV18; 7 bases agree with TRBD1. The germline V gene encodes CDR1 KGHSH and CDR2 LQKENI. The V segment lost 2 bases and the J segment 6 bases; nucleotides outside the gene matches: 12. The CDR3 loop spans 16 amino acids. CDR3 nucleotide sequence: TGTGCCAGCTCACCAACTGCCCTAACAGGGGCGGATGGCTACACCTTC. It encodes CASSPTALTGADGYTF.

The rearrangement joins TRBV7-8 to TRBJ1-3, with 8 bases matching TRBD1. Germline trimming cut 5 bases from V and 3 bases from J; bases unmatched to any gene: 3. The CDR3 runs to 14 residues. The germline gives CDR1 SGHVS, CDR2 FQNEAQ. CDR3 sequence: CASSQTGVGNTIYF. The CDR3 coding sequence is TGTGCCAGCAGCCAGACAGGGGTTGGAAACACCATATATTTT.

The chain couples TRBV5-4 to TRBJ1-4; D perhaps matches TRBD1 (5 bases). The germline V gene encodes CDR1 SGHNT and CDR2 YYREEE (reference sequence). The germline V and J ends were trimmed by 4 bases and 5 bases, with 15 bases remaining between them. CDR3 length equals 15 residues. The CDR3 DNA is TGTGCCAGCAGCCTAAATGATCAGGGAAATGAAAAACTGTTTTTT. Translating it yields CASSLNDQGNEKLFF.

This clone showed up just once. J is TRBJ1-5 and V is TRBV19; TRBD1 aligns across 10 bases. CDR3 length equals 16 residues. Looked up from germline, CDR1 is LNHDA and CDR2 is SQIVND (reference sequence). Trimming at V came to 3 bases and at J to 5 bases, leaving 7 bases not matched to a gene. CDR3 DNA: TGTGCCAGTAGTATGTCGGCGGGACAGGGGCATCAGCCCCAGCATTTT. Protein: CASSMSAGQGHQPQHF.

This chain links TRBV2 with TRBJ2-3; a possible D gene is TRBD2 (6 bases). The CDR3 spans 15 residues. Germline V gene lookup returns CDR1 SNHLY and CDR2 FYNNEI. Trimming shortened V by 5 bases and J by 1 base, and 13 bases separated the two germline ends. The CDR3 spells CASSPPGLRTDTQYF. The CDR3 DNA reads as TGTGCCAGCAGTCCTCCGGGACTTCGCACAGATACGCAGTATTTT.

The genes are TRBV5-1 and TRBJ2-3; D unclear. CDR3 length: 15 residues. From germline, CDR1 is SGHRS and CDR2 YFSETQ. Trimming cost V 3 bases and J 2 bases, with 13 bases left between them. The CDR3 sequence: CASSWSQHLTDTQYF. CDR3 nucleotides: TGCGCCAGCAGCTGGAGCCAGCATCTCACAGATACGCAGTATTTT.

The chain joins TRBV3-1 (or the pseudogene TRBV3-2) to TRBJ1-5; 7 nucleotides agree with TRBD1. CDR3 length: 16 amino acids. Germline V CDR1 and CDR2: LGHDT, YNNKEL (reference sequence). V trimming: 3 bases; J trimming: 5 bases; junction bases outside the gene matches: 10. The CDR3 spells CASSHGQDRGYQPQHF. Here the CDR3 DNA reads TGTGCCAGCAGCCACGGACAGGATCGGGGTTATCAGCCCCAGCATTTT.

The gene calls are TRBV7-3 and TRBJ2-3; TRBD2 aligns across 15 bases. The trim removed 3 bases at V and 6 bases at J, leaving 1 base unmatched. This CDR3 has 15 residues. CDR1 is SGHTA, CDR2 FQGTGA, per germline. The CDR3 sequence: CASSFGTSGRDTQYF. The CDR3 DNA is TGTGCCAGCAGCTTCGGGACTAGCGGGAGGGATACGCAGTATTTT.

The genes are TRBV18 and TRBJ2-5, with 7 bases that match TRBD1. The germline V gene encodes CDR1 KGHSH and CDR2 LQKENI. Trimming took 6 bases from V and 1 from J; bases not matched to a gene: 5. CDR3 length: 14 residues. This chain's CDR3 is CASSPDRVQETQYF. The CDR3 nucleotides are TGTGCCAGCTCTCCCGACAGGGTCCAAGAGACCCAGTACTTC.

V is TRBV10-3 and J is TRBJ1-6, with TRBD1 matching 7 bases. V was clipped by 0 bases and J by 6 bases; unmatched bases: 8. This CDR3 spans 17 amino acids. The germline CDR1 and CDR2 sequences are ENHRY and SYGVKD. CDR3 region: CAISESRSDRSNSPLHF. CDR3 bases: TGTGCCATCAGTGAGTCGAGATCGGACAGGTCTAATTCACCCCTCCACTTT.

The V gene is TRBV6-5, the J gene TRBJ2-2; TRBD1 matches at 8 bases. The J segment lost 6 bases and the V segment lost 7 bases, leaving 7 bases of the junction unmatched. Germline V gene lookup returns CDR1 MNHEY and CDR2 SVGAGI. The CDR3 runs 14 residues. This CDR3 reads CASTLDRVAGELFF. CDR3 DNA: TGTGCCAGCACCCTGGACAGGGTCGCCGGGGAGCTGTTTTTT.

This chain joins TRBV11-2 and TRBJ2-1; 7 positions agree with TRBD2. The CDR3 sequence is 13 residues long. Germline lookup yields CDR1 SGHAT and CDR2 FQNNGV. The V and J ends lost 5 bases and 7 bases, in that order; junction bases with no gene match: 5. In DNA form, the CDR3 reads TGTGCCAGCAGCCCGGGACTACCTAATGAGCAGTTCTTC. As protein: CASSPGLPNEQFF.

The J gene is TRBJ2-1, the V gene TRBV5-1; 11 nucleotides line up with TRBD1. Germline values: CDR1 SGHRS, CDR2 YFSETQ. This CDR3 contains 16 residues. Trimming at V came to 0 bases and at J to 2 bases, leaving 1 base not matched to a gene. The CDR3 sequence: CASSLEGQGAYNEQFF. Here the CDR3 DNA reads TGCGCCAGCAGCTTGGAGGGACAGGGGGCCTACAATGAGCAGTTCTTC.

The J gene is TRBJ2-3, the V gene TRBV3-1 (or the pseudogene TRBV3-2), with TRBD2 matching over 9 bases. The V gene end was trimmed by 0 bases and the J gene end by 0 bases; junction bases not matched to a gene: 10. The CDR3 covers 19 residues. The germline V gene encodes CDR1 LGHDT and CDR2 YNNKEL (reference sequence). CDR3 in DNA: TGTGCCAGCAGCCAAGAATGGGGTAGCGGGGGACTTAGCACAGATACGCAGTATTTT. Its protein is CASSQEWGSGGLSTDTQYF.

The chain combines TRBV12-5 with TRBJ1-2, with 8 bases aligning to TRBD1. Looked up from germline, CDR1 is LGHNT and CDR2 is FRNRAP. The CDR3 is 14 amino acids. J was trimmed by 3 bases and V by 1 base; bases with no gene match: 1. CDR3 in amino acids: CASGLGQGYYGYTF. The CDR3 nucleotides read TGTGCTAGTGGTTTGGGACAGGGGTACTATGGCTACACCTTC. Full variable domain (remainder filled in from reference TRBV12-5 and TRBJ1-2): DARVTQTPRHKVTEMGQEVTMRCQPILGHNTVFWYRQTMMQGLELLAYFRNRAPLDDSGMPKDRFSAEMPDATLATLKIQPSEPRDSAVYFCASGLGQGYYGYTFGSGTRLTVV.

This chain links TRBV5-4 with TRBJ2-1; 10 bases are shared with TRBD2. Looked up from germline, CDR1 is SGHNT and CDR2 is YYREEE (reference sequence). This CDR3 spans 16 amino acids. Trimming at V came to 0 bases and at J to 5 bases, leaving 5 bases not matched to a gene. For the CDR3, the DNA is TGTGCCAGCAGCTTGGGGATGGGACTAGCGAACAATGAGCAGTTCTTC. Amino acid sequence: CASSLGMGLANNEQFF.

The chain carries TRBV10-3 and TRBJ1-4; the match to TRBD1 covers 11 bases. The V segment lost 5 bases and the J segment 6 bases; nucleotides outside the gene matches: 2. Per the germline V gene, CDR1 is ENHRY and CDR2 is SYGVKD. The length of the CDR3 is 14 residues. CDR3 region: CAISLGQGDEKLFF. CDR3 nucleotides: TGTGCCATCAGTTTGGGACAGGGGGATGAAAAACTGTTTTTT.

This clone turned up a few times. The rearrangement joins TRBV6-5 to TRBJ1-2; 7 bases agree with TRBD1. CDR1 is MNHEY, CDR2 SVGAGI, per germline. J was trimmed by 7 bases and V by 6 bases; bases with no gene match: 11. CDR3 length equals 14 residues. DNA for the CDR3: TGTGCCAGCAGGCAAACAGGGGTTAGGGGTGGCTACACCTTC. It encodes CASRQTGVRGGYTF.